This passage covers 26 T cell receptor beta chains from one sample sequenced in a study of early T cells in non-severe SARS-CoV-2 infection. In TCRdb, the 5' RACE reads were re-called with MiXCR into one record per CDR3 protein. The sample consists of 25,000 to 30,000 distinct CDR3 sequences, about 4.2% of them appearing once. Sequences were obtained from whole blood. The receptor set was obtained from an adult who was a healthcare worker with PCR-confirmed SARS-CoV-2 infection or an uninfected control (not recorded which).

There are many counts of this clonotype. This sequence joins TRBV10-2 and TRBJ2-1, with D possibly TRBD1 on 5 matching bases. Germline CDR1 and CDR2: WSHSY and SAAADI. This CDR3 has 14 amino acids. Deletions cut 9 bases from V and 8 bases from J, with 20 bases between. CDR3 sequence reads: CASSRDNVAYEQFF. The DNA of the CDR3 is TGCGCCAGTTCCAGGGATAATGTCGCCTATGAGCAGTTCTTC.

This clonotype was counted ten times or more. The junction does not match germline at one end; this may be a read error. This chain connects TRBV20-1 to TRBJ2-3, with D possibly being TRBD1 (6 bases). Germline V gene data show CDR1 as DFQATT and CDR2 as SNEGSKA (reference sequence). The CDR3 covers 14 residues. This chain's CDR3 is CSADNRDTTYTQYF. The CDR3 nucleotides are TGCAGTGCTGATAACCGGGACACCACATATACGCAGTATTTT.

This clonotype occurred many times. The chain has TRBV5-6 and TRBJ1-2; perhaps TRBD1 as D (5 bases). The CDR3 contains 13 residues. V shed 6 bases and J shed 0 bases, with 9 bases lying between them. Germline lookup yields CDR1 SGHDT and CDR2 YYEEEE. The CDR3 loop is CASKWGSNYGYTF. CDR3 DNA sequence: TGTGCCAGCAAATGGGGGTCTAACTATGGCTACACCTTC.

The gene calls are TRBV6-1 and TRBJ2-2; D remains ambiguous. The CDR3 runs 15 residues. The germline gives CDR1 MNHNS, CDR2 SASEGT. Between the trimmed V and J ends, which lost 6 bases and 4 bases, there was a span of 15 bases. CDR3 sequence (DNA): TGTGCCAGCAGCCATGGTCCCGGTTCCACCGGGGAGCTGTTTTTT. It yields the protein CASSHGPGSTGELFF.

This clonotype was recorded many times. The chain recombines TRBV14 with TRBJ2-5; no clear D. The CDR3 has 13 residues. The V end lost 1 base, the J end lost 4 bases, and 7 bases lay between the germline ends. CDR1 and CDR2 from the germline V gene are SGHDN and FVKESK. The CDR3 coding sequence is TGTGCCAGCAGCCAAGCGACTGGAGAGACCCAGTACTTC. Translation gives CASSQATGETQYF.

This clonotype came up many times. The chain is built from TRBV11-2 and TRBJ2-3, with 7 nucleotides matching TRBD1. Germline CDR1 is SGHAT and CDR2 is FQNNGV. Unmatched junction bases numbered 6, after V lost 3 bases and J lost 0 bases. The CDR3 is 16 residues long. CDR3 residues: CASSFSRDSSTDTQYF. CDR3 DNA: TGTGCCAGCAGCTTTTCTCGGGACAGCAGCACAGATACGCAGTATTTT.

This clonotype was observed at least ten times. The junction does not match germline at one end; this may be a read error. This chain connects TRBV20-1 to TRBJ2-7; D is ambiguous. The germline V gene has CDR1 DFQATT and CDR2 SNEGSKA (reference sequence). The CDR3 is 12 amino acids. The CDR3 nucleotides read TGCAGTGCTAGGGGAAGGACGAACGAACAGTACTTC. Its translation is CSARGRTNEQYF.

This clonotype appeared many times. This chain connects TRBV20-1 to TRBJ2-2; tentatively, D is TRBD1 or TRBD2 (5 bases each). This CDR3 has 15 residues. Deletions cut 6 bases from V and 0 bases from J, with 14 bases between. CDR1 and CDR2 (germline): DFQATT, SNEGSKA (reference sequence). The CDR3 DNA reads as TGCAGTGCCCGAGGGACGGTCGCGAACACCGGGGAGCTGTTTTTT. It codes for CSARGTVANTGELFF.

Within the sample, this clonotype is medium-sized. The V gene is TRBV28, the J gene TRBJ1-5; 9 nucleotides line up with TRBD1. The CDR3 loop spans 15 amino acids. Germline V lookup: CDR1 MDHEN, CDR2 SYDVKM. The V gene end was trimmed by 4 bases and the J gene end by 6 bases; junction bases not matched to a gene: 7. The CDR3 loop is CASSSSGTGFQPQHF. The CDR3, as DNA: TGTGCCAGCAGTTCATCCGGGACAGGGTTTCAGCCCCAGCATTTT.

The table lists this clonotype with a few counts. The V gene is TRBV19, the J gene TRBJ1-1; tentatively, D is TRBD1 (5 bases). V lost 7 bases, J lost 3 bases, and 15 bases lay in between. The CDR3 contains 14 residues. The germline gives CDR1 LNHDA, CDR2 SQIVND (reference sequence). CDR3 residues: CASKLRGADTEAFF. CDR3 DNA sequence: TGTGCCAGTAAGTTAAGGGGCGCGGACACTGAAGCTTTCTTT.

This clonotype was observed many times. The chain has TRBV9 and TRBJ2-1; 7 bases match TRBD1. V lost 4 bases to trimming and J lost 6 bases; unmatched junction nucleotides: 7. The CDR3 is 14 amino acids. Looked up from germline, CDR1 is SGDLS and CDR2 is YYNGEE. This chain's CDR3 is CASSPRQGGNEQFF. The CDR3, as DNA: TGTGCCAGCAGCCCTAGACAGGGCGGCAATGAGCAGTTCTTC.

The rearrangement links TRBV5-5 to TRBJ2-7, with D possibly being TRBD1 or TRBD2 (5 bases each). CDR3 size: 15 residues. The V gene's germline CDR1 is SGHKS and CDR2 YYEKEE (reference sequence). Trimming removed 6 bases at V and 2 bases at J, with 18 bases between. CDR3 DNA: TGTGCCAGCAACCTCGGGACGGGAATAACCTACGAGCAGTACTTC. Encoded protein: CASNLGTGITYEQYF.

This clonotype came up many times. V usage is TRBV11-2 and J usage is TRBJ2-3, with 14 nucleotides matching TRBD2. The CDR3 spans 15 residues. In germline, CDR1 is SGHAT, CDR2 FQNNGV. V lost 3 bases to trimming and J lost 5 bases; unmatched junction nucleotides: 1. The CDR3 loop is CASSFGLAGGDTQYF. As DNA, the CDR3 is TGTGCCAGCAGCTTCGGACTAGCGGGAGGAGATACGCAGTATTTT.

This clonotype showed up many times. The rearrangement joins TRBV18 to TRBJ1-2, with D hard to call. Trimming removed 0 bases from V and 11 bases from J, with 13 bases in between. The CDR3 covers 13 residues. Germline V gene sequence: CDR1 KGHSH, CDR2 LQKENI. The CDR3 sequence: CASSPPALPEYTF. CDR3 nucleotide sequence: TGTGCCAGCTCACCACCCGCACTCCCGGAGTACACCTTC.

This clonotype was counted many times. The chain joins TRBV10-3 to TRBJ2-1; 11 bases map to TRBD2. V shed 3 bases, J shed 7 bases, and the junction held 8 bases outside the gene matches. The CDR3 has 16 residues. The germline V gene has CDR1 ENHRY and CDR2 SYGVKD. In nucleotides, the CDR3 is TGTGCCATCAGTGAATTGGGGGCTAGCGGGAGGAATGAGCAGTTCTTC. Translation: CAISELGASGRNEQFF.

This clonotype occurred many times. This chain connects TRBV10-3 to TRBJ2-4, with D maybe TRBD1 (6 bases). In germline, CDR1 is ENHRY, CDR2 SYGVKD. Trimming stripped 7 bases from V and 8 bases from J, with 18 bases between. This CDR3 region has 14 residues. The DNA of the CDR3 is TGTGCCATCAAGGGGGAACAGCTTAGTGACATTCAGTACTTC. Amino acid sequence: CAIKGEQLSDIQYF.

This clonotype was found a few times. The chain has TRBV6-1 and TRBJ2-1, with D possibly TRBD1 on 5 matching bases. Germline CDR1 and CDR2: MNHNS and SASEGT. Trimming took off 8 bases at V and 3 bases at J, with 11 bases between the two ends. CDR3 length equals 13 residues. The CDR3, as DNA: TGTGCCAGCGCAGGGTCATACTACAATGAGCAGTTCTTC. As protein: CASAGSYYNEQFF.

At least ten counts were recorded for this clonotype. V usage is TRBV14 and J usage is TRBJ2-2; no clear D gene. This CDR3 is 13 amino acids long. Germline loops: CDR1 SGHDN, CDR2 FVKESK. V shed 1 base and J shed 6 bases, with 6 bases lying between them. The CDR3 loop reads CASSQVAPGELFF. DNA of the CDR3: TGTGCCAGCAGCCAAGTAGCCCCCGGGGAGCTGTTTTTT.

This clonotype was seen repeatedly, ten times or more. The CDR3 loop is CSATSELYEQYF. The DNA for the CDR3 is TGCAGTGCTACTAGCGAACTATACGAGCAGTACTTC. This chain links TRBV20-1 with TRBJ2-7, with D perhaps TRBD2 (6 bases). Germline V gives CDR1 DFQATT, CDR2 SNEGSKA (reference sequence). The V end was cut by 4 bases, the J end by 4 bases, with 11 bases between. The length of the CDR3 is 12 residues.

This clonotype was observed at least ten times. The rearrangement links TRBV7-2 to TRBJ2-3, with 12 bases aligning to TRBD2. V shed 5 bases and J 2 bases; nucleotides not matched to a gene: 5. The CDR3 has 16 amino acids. From germline, CDR1 is SGHTA and CDR2 FQGNSA. CDR3 residues: CASSRRLAGVTDTQYF. The CDR3 DNA sequence: TGTGCCAGCAGCCGCCGACTAGCGGGGGTCACAGATACGCAGTATTTT.

This clonotype was recorded at least ten times. The chain is built from TRBV7-8 and TRBJ2-4, with 7 bases fitting TRBD2. The CDR3 loop spans 14 amino acids. Unmatched junction bases numbered 6, after V lost 2 bases and J lost 8 bases. The germline V gene has CDR1 SGHVS and CDR2 FQNEAQ. CDR3 nucleotide sequence: TGTGCCAGCAGCTTACTTAAGCGGGAACACATTCAGTACTTC. It specifies CASSLLKREHIQYF.

This clonotype has at least ten counts. The chain couples TRBV4-2 to TRBJ2-3, with 8 bases that match TRBD2. Germline values: CDR1 LGHNA, CDR2 YNFKEQ. The CDR3 runs 15 residues. Losses at the gene ends were 3 bases for V and 4 bases for J; bases not matched to a gene: 6. The CDR3 coding sequence is TGTGCCAGCAGCCAGGCGGGGGGTGGCGCAGATACGCAGTATTTT. Translating gives CASSQAGGGADTQYF.

This chain joins TRBV7-9 and TRBJ2-6; the D is unclear. V shed 8 bases and J shed 0 bases, with 11 bases lying between them. Germline V gene sequence: CDR1 SEHNR, CDR2 FQNEAQ (reference sequence). The CDR3 contains 15 residues. DNA of the CDR3: TGTGCCAGCCCGAGTCTGAGCTCTGGGGCCAACGTCCTGACTTTC. Its translation: CASPSLSSGANVLTF.

This clonotype appeared a few times. The V and J genes are TRBV10-2 and TRBJ2-3, with 9 positions matching TRBD1. In germline, CDR1 is WSHSY, CDR2 SAAADI. The CDR3 is 13 amino acids. After removal of 8 bases from V and 2 bases from J, the junction contained 2 bases not matched to a gene. The CDR3 DNA reads TGCGCCAGCGGGACAGGGACCACAGATACGCAGTATTTT. It translates to CASGTGTTDTQYF.

This clonotype was seen at least ten times. The genes are TRBV20-1 and TRBJ2-2, with TRBD2 as a possible D gene (5 bases). This CDR3 comprises 13 residues. The germline V and J ends were trimmed by 3 bases and 5 bases, with 10 bases remaining between them. Germline assignment: CDR1 DFQATT and CDR2 SNEGSKA (reference sequence). CDR3 loop: CSASRPGTGELFF. The DNA for the CDR3 is TGCAGTGCTAGCAGGCCGGGGACCGGGGAGCTGTTTTTT.

This clonotype appeared many times. The rearrangement links TRBV10-3 to TRBJ2-1; D tentatively fits TRBD1 or TRBD2 (5 bases each). This CDR3 has 13 residues. V lost 2 bases, J lost 5 bases, and 7 bases lay in between. Germline V gene sequence: CDR1 ENHRY, CDR2 SYGVKD. The CDR3 DNA reads as TGTGCCATCAGTGAGGGGACCGACAATGAGCAGTTCTTC. Amino acids: CAISEGTDNEQFF.